This T cell receptor (beta chain) emerged from a study of blood T cell repertoires in COVID-19. About the research overall: Sites in the United States, Italy and Spain provided acute and convalescent COVID-19 samples.

In the original analysis: Amplification of reference gene primers was used by the study to estimate nucleated cell counts. The assay was immunoSEQ multiplex PCR, and TCRdb's table has in-frame clones only and misses some. V, J and clone size are taken as reported in that table, and D and trimming were inferred from the DNA itself. The sample lists around 220,000 clones; 87% were seen once. The CDR3 is 17 amino acids. Germline-derived CDR1 and CDR2 are SGHRS and YFSETQ. Trimming cost V 5 bases and J 4 bases; bases outside gene matches: 13. Those enrolled, adults aged 18 to 89 years, came from roughly 22 US areas. Clinical histories supplied by participants themselves formed the basis of cohort assignment.

The clonotype originates from a woman in her 30s with acute COVID-19. The rearrangement links TRBV5-1 to TRBJ1-3; the match to TRBD1 covers 9 bases. Specimen: PBMCs or T cells enriched from blood (not recorded which). CDR3: CASSPRGQGSRGNTIYF. CDR3 bases: TGCGCCAGCAGTCCTAGGGGACAGGGATCTCGCGGAAACACCATATATTTT.